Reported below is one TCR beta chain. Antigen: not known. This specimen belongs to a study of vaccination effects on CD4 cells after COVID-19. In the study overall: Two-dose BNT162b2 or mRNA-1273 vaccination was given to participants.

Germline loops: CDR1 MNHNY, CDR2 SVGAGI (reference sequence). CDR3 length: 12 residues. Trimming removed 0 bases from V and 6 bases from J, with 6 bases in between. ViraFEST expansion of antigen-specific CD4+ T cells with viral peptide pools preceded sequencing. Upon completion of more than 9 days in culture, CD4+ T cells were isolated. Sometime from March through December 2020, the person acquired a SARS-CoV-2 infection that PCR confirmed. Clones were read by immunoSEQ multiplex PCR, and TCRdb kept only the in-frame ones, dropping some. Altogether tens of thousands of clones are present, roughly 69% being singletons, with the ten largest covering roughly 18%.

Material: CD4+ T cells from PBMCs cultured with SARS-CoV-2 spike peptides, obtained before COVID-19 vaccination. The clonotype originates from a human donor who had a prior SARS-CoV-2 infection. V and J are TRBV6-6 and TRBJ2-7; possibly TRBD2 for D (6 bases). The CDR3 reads CASSYSTSEQYF. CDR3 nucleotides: TGTGCCAGCAGTTACTCGACTAGCGAGCAGTACTTC.